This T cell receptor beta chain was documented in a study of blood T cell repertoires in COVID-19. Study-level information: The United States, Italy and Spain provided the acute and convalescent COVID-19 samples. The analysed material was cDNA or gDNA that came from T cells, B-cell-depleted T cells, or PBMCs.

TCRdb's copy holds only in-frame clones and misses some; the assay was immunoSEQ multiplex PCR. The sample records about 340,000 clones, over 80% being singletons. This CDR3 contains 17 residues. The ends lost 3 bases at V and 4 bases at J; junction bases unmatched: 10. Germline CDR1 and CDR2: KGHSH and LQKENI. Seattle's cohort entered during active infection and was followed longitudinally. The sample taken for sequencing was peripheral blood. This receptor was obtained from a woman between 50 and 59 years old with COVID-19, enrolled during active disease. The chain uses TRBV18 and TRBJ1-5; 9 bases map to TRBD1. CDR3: CASSPRQGEIRNQPQHF. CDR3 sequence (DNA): TGTGCCAGCTCACCCCGACAGGGGGAGATTCGGAATCAGCCCCAGCATTTT.